This TCR beta chain was recovered during a study of control samples from healthy donors and cancer patients. Sequencing used immunoSEQ multiplex PCR; TCRdb keeps in-frame clones, though not all of them. Of about 80,000 clones listed, approximately 82% were seen once; the top ten hold about 9.9%. The sample was PBMCs. This receptor was obtained from a man aged 60-69 years with head and neck cancer.

CDR3 protein: CASHGTGASNQPQHF. CDR3 bases: TGTGCCAGCCATGGGACAGGGGCAAGCAATCAGCCCCAGCATTTT. This rearrangement joins TRBV2 to TRBJ1-5; 10 bases are shared with TRBD1. The CDR3 totals 15 residues. CDR1 is SNHLY and CDR2 is FYNNEI in the germline V gene. V lost 8 bases, J lost 1 base, and 5 bases stayed unmatched. Drawing the rest from reference TRBV2 and TRBJ1-5, the complete variable domain is EPEVTQTPSHQVTQMGQEVILRCVPISNHLYFYWYRQILGQKVEFLVSFYNNEISEKSEIFDDQFSVERPDGSNFTLKIRSTKLEDSAMYFCASHGTGASNQPQHFGDGTRLSIL.